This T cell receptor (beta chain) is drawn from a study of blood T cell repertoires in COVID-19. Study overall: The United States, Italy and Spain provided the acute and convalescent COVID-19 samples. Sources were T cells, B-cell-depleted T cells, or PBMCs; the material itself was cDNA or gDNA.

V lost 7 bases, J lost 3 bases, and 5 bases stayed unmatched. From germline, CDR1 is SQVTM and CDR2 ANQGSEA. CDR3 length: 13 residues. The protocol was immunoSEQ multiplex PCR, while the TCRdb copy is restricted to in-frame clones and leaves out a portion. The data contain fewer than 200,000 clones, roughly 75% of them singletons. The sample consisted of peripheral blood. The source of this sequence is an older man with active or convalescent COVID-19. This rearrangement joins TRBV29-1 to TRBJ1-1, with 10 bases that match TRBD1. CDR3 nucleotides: TGCAGCGGGGGGACAGGGGTTTACACTGAAGCTTTCTTT. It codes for CSGGTGVYTEAFF.